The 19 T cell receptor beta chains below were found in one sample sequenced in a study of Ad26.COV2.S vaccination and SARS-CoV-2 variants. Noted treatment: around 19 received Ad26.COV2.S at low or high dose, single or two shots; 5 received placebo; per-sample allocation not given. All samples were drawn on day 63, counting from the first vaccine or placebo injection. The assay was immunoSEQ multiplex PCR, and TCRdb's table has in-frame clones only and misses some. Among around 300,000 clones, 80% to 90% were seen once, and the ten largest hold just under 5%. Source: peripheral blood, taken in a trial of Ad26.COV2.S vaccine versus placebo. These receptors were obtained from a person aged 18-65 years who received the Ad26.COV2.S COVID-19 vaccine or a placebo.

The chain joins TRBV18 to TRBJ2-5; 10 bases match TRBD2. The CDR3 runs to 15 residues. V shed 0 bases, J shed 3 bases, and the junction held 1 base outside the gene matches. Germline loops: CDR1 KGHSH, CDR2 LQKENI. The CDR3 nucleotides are TGTGCCAGCTCACCACCGAGCGGGGGGGAAGAGACCCAGTACTTC. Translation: CASSPPSGGEETQYF. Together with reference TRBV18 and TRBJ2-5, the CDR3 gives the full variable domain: NAGVMQNPRHLVRRRGQEARLRCSPMKGHSHVYWYRQLPEEGLKFMVYLQKENIIDESGMPKERFSAEFPKEGPSILRIQQVVRGDSAAYFCASSPPSGGEETQYFGPGTRLLVL.

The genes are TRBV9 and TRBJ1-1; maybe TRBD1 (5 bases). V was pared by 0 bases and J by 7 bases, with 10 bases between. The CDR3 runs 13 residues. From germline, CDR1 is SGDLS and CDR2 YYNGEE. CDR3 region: CASSVEEGYEAFF. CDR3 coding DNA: TGTGCCAGCAGCGTAGAGGAGGGGTATGAAGCTTTCTTT.

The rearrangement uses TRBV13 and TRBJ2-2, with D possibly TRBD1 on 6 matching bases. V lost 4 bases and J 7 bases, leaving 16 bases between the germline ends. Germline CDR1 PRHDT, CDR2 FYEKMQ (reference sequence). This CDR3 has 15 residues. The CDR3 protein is CASSSGGREDGELFF. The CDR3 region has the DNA TGTGCCAGCAGCTCTGGGGGCAGGGAAGACGGGGAGCTGTTTTTT.

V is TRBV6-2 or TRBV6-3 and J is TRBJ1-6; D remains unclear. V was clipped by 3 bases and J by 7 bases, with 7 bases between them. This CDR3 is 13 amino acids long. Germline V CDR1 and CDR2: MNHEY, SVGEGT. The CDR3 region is CASSYIGNSPLHF. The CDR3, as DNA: TGTGCCAGCAGTTATATCGGGAATTCACCCCTCCACTTT.

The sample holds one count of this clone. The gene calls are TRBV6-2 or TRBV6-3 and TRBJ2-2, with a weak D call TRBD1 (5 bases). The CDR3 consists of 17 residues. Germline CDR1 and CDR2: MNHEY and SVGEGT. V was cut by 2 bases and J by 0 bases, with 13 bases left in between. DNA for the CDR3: TGTGCCAGCAGTTACGTCAGGGCGACCCCGAACACCGGGGAGCTGTTTTTT. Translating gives CASSYVRATPNTGELFF.

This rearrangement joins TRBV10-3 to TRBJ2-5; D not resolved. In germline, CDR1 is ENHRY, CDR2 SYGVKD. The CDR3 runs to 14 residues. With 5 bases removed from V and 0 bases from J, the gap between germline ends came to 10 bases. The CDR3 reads CAISPTGNQETQYF. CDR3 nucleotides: TGTGCCATCAGTCCCACCGGAAACCAAGAGACCCAGTACTTC.

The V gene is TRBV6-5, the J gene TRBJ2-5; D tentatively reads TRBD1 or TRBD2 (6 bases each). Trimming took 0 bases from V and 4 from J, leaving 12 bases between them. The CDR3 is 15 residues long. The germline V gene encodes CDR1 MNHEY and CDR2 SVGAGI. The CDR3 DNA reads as TGTGCCAGCAGTTACTCGGCCAGGGGAGGAGAGACCCAGTACTTC. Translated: CASSYSARGGETQYF.

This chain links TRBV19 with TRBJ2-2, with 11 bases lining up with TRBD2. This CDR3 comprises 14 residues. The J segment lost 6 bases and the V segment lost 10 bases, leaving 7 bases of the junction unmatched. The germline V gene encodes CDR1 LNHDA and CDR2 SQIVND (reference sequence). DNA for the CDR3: TGTGCCACCTCATCGACTAGCGGGGCCGGGGAGCTGTTTTTT. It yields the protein CATSSTSGAGELFF. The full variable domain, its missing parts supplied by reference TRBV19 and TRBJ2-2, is DGGITQSPKYLFRKEGQNVTLSCEQNLNHDAMYWYRQDPGQGLRLIYYSQIVNDFQKGDIAEGYSVSREKKESFPLTVTSAQKNPTAFYLCATSSTSGAGELFFGEGSRLTVL.

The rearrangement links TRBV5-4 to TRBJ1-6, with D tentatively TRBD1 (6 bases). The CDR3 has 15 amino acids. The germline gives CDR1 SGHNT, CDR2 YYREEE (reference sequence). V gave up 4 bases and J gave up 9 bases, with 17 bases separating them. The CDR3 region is CASSTQAGGSSPLHF. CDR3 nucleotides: TGTGCCAGCAGCACCCAAGCGGGGGGCAGTTCACCCCTCCACTTT. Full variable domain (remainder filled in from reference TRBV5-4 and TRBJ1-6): ETGVTQSPTHLIKTRGQQVTLRCSSQSGHNTVSWYQQALGQGPQFIFQYYREEENGRGNFPPRFSGLQFPNYSSELNVNALELDDSALYLCASSTQAGGSSPLHFGNGTRLTVT.

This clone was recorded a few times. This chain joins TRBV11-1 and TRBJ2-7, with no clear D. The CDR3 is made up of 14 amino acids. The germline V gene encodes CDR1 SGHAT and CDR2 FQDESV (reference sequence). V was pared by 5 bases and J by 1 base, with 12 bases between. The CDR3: CASSPSTGSYEQYF. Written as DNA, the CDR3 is TGTGCCAGCAGCCCATCGACTGGATCCTACGAGCAGTACTTC.

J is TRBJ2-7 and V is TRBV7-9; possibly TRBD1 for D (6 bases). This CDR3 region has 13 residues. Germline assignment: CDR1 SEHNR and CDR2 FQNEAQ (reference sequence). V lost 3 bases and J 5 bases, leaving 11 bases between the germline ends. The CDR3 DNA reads TGTGCCAGCAGCTTTGCAGGGGTCGACGAGCAGTACTTC. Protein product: CASSFAGVDEQYF.

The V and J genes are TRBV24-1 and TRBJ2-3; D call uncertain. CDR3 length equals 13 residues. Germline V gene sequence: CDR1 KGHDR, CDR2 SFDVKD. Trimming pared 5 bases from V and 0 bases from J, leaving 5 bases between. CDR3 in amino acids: CATSGGSTDTQYF. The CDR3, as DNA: TGTGCCACCAGTGGGGGTAGCACAGATACGCAGTATTTT.

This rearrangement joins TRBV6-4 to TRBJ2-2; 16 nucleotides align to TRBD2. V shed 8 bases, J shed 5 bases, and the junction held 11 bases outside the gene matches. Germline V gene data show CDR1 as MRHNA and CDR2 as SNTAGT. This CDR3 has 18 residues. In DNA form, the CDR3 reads TGTGCCAGCTCTCCGGGACTAGCGGGGGGGCCGGGGACCGGGGAGCTGTTTTTT. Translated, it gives CASSPGLAGGPGTGELFF.

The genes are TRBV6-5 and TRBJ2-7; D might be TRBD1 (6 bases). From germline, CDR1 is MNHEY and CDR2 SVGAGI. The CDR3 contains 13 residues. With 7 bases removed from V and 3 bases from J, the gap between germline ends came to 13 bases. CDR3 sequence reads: CASTLTGYYEQYF. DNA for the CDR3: TGTGCCAGCACCTTAACAGGGTACTACGAGCAGTACTTC.

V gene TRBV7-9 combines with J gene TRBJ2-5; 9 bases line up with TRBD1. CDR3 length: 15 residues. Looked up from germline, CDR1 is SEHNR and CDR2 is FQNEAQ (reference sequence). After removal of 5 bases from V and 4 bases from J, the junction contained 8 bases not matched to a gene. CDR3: CASSPPGQGRETQYF. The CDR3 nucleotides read TGTGCCAGCAGCCCCCCGGGACAGGGTAGAGAGACCCAGTACTTC. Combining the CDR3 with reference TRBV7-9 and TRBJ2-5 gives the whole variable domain DTGVSQNPRHKITKRGQNVTFRCDPISEHNRLYWYRQTLGQGPEFLTYFQNEAQLEKSRLLSDRFSAERPKGSFSTLEIQRTEQGDSAMYLCASSPPGQGRETQYFGPGTRLLVL.

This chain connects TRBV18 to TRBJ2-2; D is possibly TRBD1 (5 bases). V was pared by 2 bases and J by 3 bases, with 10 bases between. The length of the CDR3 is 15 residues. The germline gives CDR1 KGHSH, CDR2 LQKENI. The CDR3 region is CASSPIAGHTGELFF. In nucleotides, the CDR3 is TGTGCCAGCTCACCAATCGCAGGGCACACCGGGGAGCTGTTTTTT.

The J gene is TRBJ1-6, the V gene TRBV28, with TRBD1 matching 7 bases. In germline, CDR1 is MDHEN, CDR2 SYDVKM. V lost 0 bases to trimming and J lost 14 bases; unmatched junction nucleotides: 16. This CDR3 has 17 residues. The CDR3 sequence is CASSLWDRRGTLGALHF. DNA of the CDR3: TGTGCCAGCAGTTTATGGGACAGGCGGGGAACGCTGGGGGCCCTCCACTTT.

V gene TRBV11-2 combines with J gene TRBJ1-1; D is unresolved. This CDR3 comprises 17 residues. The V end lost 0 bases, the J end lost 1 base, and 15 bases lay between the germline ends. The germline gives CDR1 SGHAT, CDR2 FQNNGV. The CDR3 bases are TGTGCCAGCAGCTTAGAGGGGTTCGCGTTAACGAACACTGAAGCTTTCTTT. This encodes CASSLEGFALTNTEAFF. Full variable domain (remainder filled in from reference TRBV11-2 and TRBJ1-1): EAGVAQSPRYKIIEKRQSVAFWCNPISGHATLYWYQQILGQGPKLLIQFQNNGVVDDSQLPKDRFSAERLKGVDSTLKIQPAKLEDSAVYLCASSLEGFALTNTEAFFGQGTRLTVV.

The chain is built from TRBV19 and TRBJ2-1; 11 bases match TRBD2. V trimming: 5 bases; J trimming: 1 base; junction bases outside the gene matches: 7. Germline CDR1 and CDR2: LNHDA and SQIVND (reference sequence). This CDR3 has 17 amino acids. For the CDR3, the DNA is TGTGCCAGTAGTGTCTCACTAGCGGGAGTTTCCTACAATGAGCAGTTCTTC. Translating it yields CASSVSLAGVSYNEQFF. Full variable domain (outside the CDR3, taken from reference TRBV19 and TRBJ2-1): DGGITQSPKYLFRKEGQNVTLSCEQNLNHDAMYWYRQDPGQGLRLIYYSQIVNDFQKGDIAEGYSVSREKKESFPLTVTSAQKNPTAFYLCASSVSLAGVSYNEQFFGPGTRLTVL.